A single TCR beta chain is shown here with its context. The data were obtained in a study of blood T cell repertoires in COVID-19. Study as a whole: PBMCs, B-cell-depleted T cells, or T cells were the source of the cDNA or gDNA that made up the material.

Study processing details: Quantification of nucleated cells was approximated via reference gene primer amplification. Clones were read by immunoSEQ multiplex PCR, and TCRdb kept only the in-frame ones, dropping some. V and J calls and clone size are those listed in that table; D and trimming were worked out from the DNA. In the table there are over 75,000 clones, approximately 80% of which are singletons. The germline gives CDR1 MNHNS, CDR2 SASEGT. The CDR3 is 14 amino acids. V lost 3 bases to trimming and J lost 6 bases; unmatched junction nucleotides: 2. The TCR originated in a human donor in a cohort sampled during active COVID-19. This sequence joins TRBV6-1 and TRBJ1-6, with 7 nucleotides matching TRBD1. Sample: peripheral blood. CDR3 sequence (DNA): TGTGCCAGCAGTGAGGGACAGCCTAATTCACCCCTCCACTTT. Translated, it gives CASSEGQPNSPLHF.